The entry below describes one T cell receptor (beta chain). Measured with immunoSEQ multiplex PCR; TCRdb has only the in-frame clones, and not every one. This sample has tens of thousands of clones, with around four fifths found just once. This record belongs to a study of blood T cell repertoires in COVID-19. Study-wide context: Material from acute and convalescent COVID-19 was sourced from the United States, Italy and Spain.

This CDR3 has 14 amino acids. Germline V gives CDR1 MDHEN, CDR2 SYDVKM. With V trimmed by 4 bases and J by 7 bases, 6 bases remained unmatched. Specimen: peripheral blood. The sequence was collected from a man aged 45-60 years with acute or convalescent COVID-19. The chain uses TRBV28 and TRBJ1-2; 10 positions match TRBD1. CDR3: CASSSTGGGGGYTF. The CDR3 DNA is TGTGCCAGCAGTTCGACAGGGGGCGGAGGTGGCTACACCTTC.